Detailed here is one TCR beta chain. The data are from a study of shared clonotypes between healthy human individuals. Produced via immunoSEQ multiplex PCR; TCRdb's table is partial and in-frame only. The table shows over 800,000 clones, with approximately 92% occurring only once. The naive CD8 fraction comprised CD45RO-negative cells positively selected for CCR7 and excluded terminally differentiated effector memory CD45RA+ cells. Germline CDR1 reads MNHEY; CDR2 reads SMNVEV (reference sequence). CDR3 length: 15 amino acids. V was cut by 7 bases and J by 5 bases, with 18 bases left in between. Sequenced material: naive CD8+ T cells sorted from blood. The sequence came from a man aged 25 to 45 in good health. The J gene is TRBJ2-1, the V gene TRBV27; a weak D match, TRBD2 (6 bases). The CDR3 region is CASTPLASNHNEQFF. The CDR3 bases are TGTGCCAGCACCCCACTAGCATCTAACCACAATGAGCAGTTCTTC.